This T cell receptor beta chain was observed in a study of Ad26.COV2.S vaccination and SARS-CoV-2 variants. At the level of the study: This donor came from the COV1001 trial of Ad26.COV2.S. Once or twice, 56 days apart, Ad26.COV2.S was delivered intramuscularly.

General study results and limits: From the TCR breadth and depth analyses, total T cell responses may have been underestimated.

TCRdb's table, derived via immunoSEQ multiplex PCR, lists solely in-frame clones and lacks some. The data contain 300,000 to 350,000 clones, around 84% of them singletons. Treatment reported: around 19 received Ad26.COV2.S at low or high dose, single or two shots; about 5 received placebo; per-sample allocation not given. Specimens were obtained on day 63 following the first vaccine or placebo injection. The donor was a Boston adult aged 18-55 years. For this clone: As yet, its antigen is unknown.

The sample here was peripheral blood, taken in a trial of Ad26.COV2.S vaccine versus placebo. The TCR originated in a person aged 18 to 59 who received the Ad26.COV2.S COVID-19 vaccine or a placebo.

The CDR3 sequence is CASSSYWAGDNEQFF. The CDR3 DNA sequence: TGTGCCAGCAGCTCCTACTGGGCGGGGGACAATGAGCAGTTCTTC. V gene TRBV13 combines with J gene TRBJ2-1; TRBD2 agrees at 7 bases. CDR3 length: 15 residues. After removal of 4 bases from V and 5 bases from J, the junction contained 8 bases not matched to a gene. Germline V gene lookup returns CDR1 PRHDT and CDR2 FYEKMQ (reference sequence).